These 24 T cell receptor beta chains came from one sample sequenced in a study of graft-versus-host responses after intestinal transplantation. The data were produced by immunoSEQ multiplex PCR, yet TCRdb's version contains in-frame clones alone and is incomplete. The sample holds about 86,000 clones; less than 90% are singletons and the top ten take roughly 0.3%. No antigens are known for them. This material consisted of unstimulated CD4+ T cells sorted from spleen or lymph node cells, taken before transplant. These receptors were taken from a human donor who was the organ donor for an intestinal transplant.

The chain joins TRBV6-1 to TRBJ1-3, with 7 bases identical to TRBD1. Germline CDR1 and CDR2: MNHNS and SASEGT. The CDR3 sequence is 15 residues long. The V gene end was trimmed by 6 bases and the J gene end by 0 bases; junction bases not matched to a gene: 5. The CDR3 coding sequence is TGTGCCAGCAGGAAAGACAGGGACTCTGGAAACACCATATATTTT. This translates into CASRKDRDSGNTIYF.

The chain joins TRBV4-1 to TRBJ2-4; TRBD1 matches at 7 bases. There are 16 residues in the CDR3. J lost 1 base, V lost 4 bases, and 7 bases had no gene match. Germline V gene lookup returns CDR1 MGHRA and CDR2 YSYEKL. CDR3 nucleotides: TGCGCCAGCAGCCTCACAGGGGCTGAGGCCAAAAACATTCAGTACTTC. This gives the protein CASSLTGAEAKNIQYF.

This sequence joins TRBV6-6 and TRBJ1-5, with D unresolved. The ends were cut back, 2 bases at V and 5 bases at J, with 4 bases in the middle. The CDR3 loop spans 12 amino acids. Germline CDR1 and CDR2: MNHNY and SVGAGI (reference sequence). The CDR3 loop is CASSYGDQPQHF. The CDR3 DNA sequence: TGTGCCAGCAGTTACGGAGATCAGCCCCAGCATTTT.

This chain connects TRBV28 to TRBJ2-7; D is ambiguous. From germline, CDR1 is MDHEN and CDR2 SYDVKM. This CDR3 is 14 amino acids long. Trimming cost V 0 bases and J 0 bases, with 6 bases left between them. In nucleotides, the CDR3 is TGTGCCAGCAGTTTATGGGCAGGCTCCTACGAGCAGTACTTC. Amino acid sequence: CASSLWAGSYEQYF.

The chain links TRBV6-1 to TRBJ2-2; TRBD1 agrees at 8 bases. The CDR3 is 15 residues long. The junction had 11 bases not matched to a gene; V was cut back by 11 bases and J by 3 bases. CDR1 and CDR2 from the germline V gene are MNHNS and SASEGT. In DNA form, the CDR3 reads TGTGCCGCCTTAAATCCAGGGGGCCACACCGGGGAGCTGTTTTTT. Translated: CAALNPGGHTGELFF.

J is TRBJ2-1 and V is TRBV7-2, with a tentative D call TRBD1 (5 bases). Trimming left V 2 bases short and J 4 bases short, with 6 bases between. The CDR3 consists of 13 residues. The germline gives CDR1 SGHTA, CDR2 FQGNSA. The CDR3 spells CASSLQGYNEQFF. CDR3 DNA sequence: TGTGCCAGCAGCTTACAGGGATACAATGAGCAGTTCTTC.

This clone has only a few counts. The gene calls are TRBV2 and TRBJ1-5; D is uncertain. CDR3 length: 14 residues. CDR1 is SNHLY and CDR2 is FYNNEI in the germline V gene. Trimming pared 4 bases from V and 0 bases from J, leaving 7 bases between. The CDR3 DNA reads TGTGCCAGCAGTGTAGAGGGTAGCAATCAGCCCCAGCATTTT. This gives the protein CASSVEGSNQPQHF.

V is TRBV2 and J is TRBJ2-1, with D perhaps matching TRBD2 (6 bases). CDR1 is SNHLY, CDR2 FYNNEI, per germline. V was pared by 2 bases and J by 7 bases, with 15 bases between. This CDR3 has 15 amino acids. CDR3 protein: CASSESSSVYNEQFF. CDR3 bases: TGTGCCAGCAGTGAATCCTCTAGCGTATATAATGAGCAGTTCTTC.

The rearrangement joins TRBV4-1 to TRBJ2-1; maybe TRBD1 (5 bases). Germline CDR1 reads MGHRA; CDR2 reads YSYEKL. V gave up 2 bases and J gave up 0 bases, with 14 bases separating them. The CDR3 extends over 17 amino acids. CDR3 in DNA: TGCGCCAGCAGCCAATCAAGGGGCGTTAGCTCCTACAATGAGCAGTTCTTC. This sequence encodes CASSQSRGVSSYNEQFF.

V usage is TRBV11-3 and J usage is TRBJ1-1, with D maybe TRBD1 (5 bases). CDR1 and CDR2 from the germline V gene are SGHNT and YENEEA. V shed 5 bases and J shed 0 bases, with 13 bases lying between them. CDR3 length: 15 residues. The CDR3 DNA follows: TGTGCCAGCAGCCCAGCCGGGGGAGTGAACACTGAAGCTTTCTTT. This translates into CASSPAGGVNTEAFF.

The chain links TRBV6-6 to TRBJ1-1; 10 bases align to TRBD1. From germline, CDR1 is MNHNY and CDR2 SVGAGI (reference sequence). CDR3 length equals 13 residues. J lost 2 bases, V lost 8 bases, and 2 bases had no gene match. The CDR3 protein is CASDRGPNTEAFF. The CDR3 DNA reads as TGTGCCAGCGACAGGGGGCCAAACACTGAAGCTTTCTTT.

V gene TRBV4-1 combines with J gene TRBJ1-5; D may be TRBD1 (5 bases). The germline V gene encodes CDR1 MGHRA and CDR2 YSYEKL. The CDR3 has 17 amino acids. Trimming took 4 bases from V and 2 from J, leaving 18 bases between them. Written as DNA, the CDR3 is TGCGCCAGCAGCCCTAGGGACTCCCCCGAAGGCAATCAGCCCCAGCATTTT. Translating gives CASSPRDSPEGNQPQHF.

The V and J genes are TRBV5-6 and TRBJ1-2; maybe TRBD1 (6 bases). The germline CDR1 and CDR2 sequences are SGHDT and YYEEEE. The CDR3 runs to 13 residues. The V gene lost 0 bases and the J gene lost 8 bases, with 11 bases spanning the gap. CDR3 nucleotides: TGTGCCAGCAGCTTGGACAGGGTGAGAGGCTACACCTTC. As protein: CASSLDRVRGYTF.

The rearrangement joins TRBV18 to TRBJ2-7, with D possibly matching TRBD2 (5 bases). The germline CDR1 and CDR2 sequences are KGHSH and LQKENI. The CDR3 sequence is 14 residues long. Trimming shortened V by 6 bases and J by 2 bases, and 14 bases separated the two germline ends. The CDR3 reads CASSLDEGPYEQYF. The CDR3 DNA follows: TGTGCCAGCTCCCTCGACGAGGGCCCCTACGAGCAGTACTTC.

The CDR3 region is CASSYGGASNQPQHF. CDR3 DNA: TGTGCCAGCAGTTACGGGGGGGCTAGCAATCAGCCCCAGCATTTT. The chain carries TRBV6-6 and TRBJ1-5; D is possibly TRBD1 (6 bases). V lost 2 bases to trimming and J lost 0 bases, with 8 bases between them. Germline V lookup: CDR1 MNHNY, CDR2 SVGAGI (reference sequence). The CDR3 length is 15 residues.

The chain carries TRBV4-1 and TRBJ2-5, with 7 nucleotides matching TRBD1. The DNA end is a closer match to TRBJ2-7, so the J assignment may be wrong. The germline V gene has CDR1 MGHRA and CDR2 YSYEKL. The CDR3 runs 14 residues. CDR3 protein: CASSQARQGYEQYF. CDR3 sequence (DNA): TGCGCCAGCAGCCAAGCTCGACAGGGTTACGAGCAGTACTTC.

J is TRBJ2-2 and V is TRBV11-3; TRBD2 aligns across 7 bases. The CDR3 sequence is 15 residues long. From germline, CDR1 is SGHNT and CDR2 YENEEA. V gave up 11 bases and J gave up 1 base; unmatched junction bases: 10. DNA for the CDR3: TGTGCCTCTTCTAGGGTAGCGGGGAACACCGGGGAGCTGTTTTTT. It yields the protein CASSRVAGNTGELFF.

The V and J genes are TRBV20-1 and TRBJ1-2; the D is unclear. The CDR3 runs 11 residues. The germline gives CDR1 DFQATT, CDR2 SNEGSKA (reference sequence). Deletions cut 5 bases from V and 4 bases from J, with 8 bases between. The CDR3 loop is CSAGPLYGYTF. The CDR3 region has the DNA TGCAGTGCTGGCCCTCTCTATGGCTACACCTTC.

This clone appeared once. The chain employs TRBV14 and TRBJ1-2; weak D call: TRBD1 (5 bases). V was cut by 3 bases and J by 4 bases, with 12 bases left in between. There are 14 residues in the CDR3. The germline gives CDR1 SGHDN, CDR2 FVKESK. The CDR3 DNA sequence: TGTGCCAGCAGCCAGAGGGGACTCCTCTATGGCTACACCTTC. This translates into CASSQRGLLYGYTF.

This sequence joins TRBV6-5 and TRBJ2-5; D unclear. Trimming pared 7 bases from V and 6 bases from J, leaving 12 bases between. Germline CDR1 reads MNHEY; CDR2 reads SVGAGI. The CDR3 totals 12 residues. CDR3 loop: CASTLDPKTQYF. CDR3 bases: TGTGCCAGCACCCTAGACCCTAAGACCCAGTACTTC.

This clone was counted a single time. V and J are TRBV11-2 and TRBJ1-1, with D possibly being TRBD1 (5 bases). The CDR3 runs 16 residues. V dropped 1 base and J dropped 4 bases, with 16 bases sitting between them. Germline-derived CDR1 and CDR2 are SGHAT and FQNNGV. The CDR3 DNA reads TGTGCCAGCAGCTTAGTCGCGGGACCCCTGAGCACTGAAGCTTTCTTT. Its translation: CASSLVAGPLSTEAFF.

The chain couples TRBV5-1 to TRBJ2-5, with 8 bases identical to TRBD2. Looked up from germline, CDR1 is SGHRS and CDR2 is YFSETQ. Trimming at V came to 5 bases and at J to 6 bases, leaving 9 bases not matched to a gene. This CDR3 region has 14 residues. The CDR3 nucleotides are TGCGCCAGCAGTCTCGGGGGGGCCTCGCAGACCCAGTACTTC. Protein: CASSLGGASQTQYF.

This clone was recorded only once. The V call is TRBV6-1, the J call TRBJ1-2; D gene unclear. There are 15 residues in the CDR3. Germline assignment: CDR1 MNHNS and CDR2 SASEGT. V lost 7 bases and J lost 5, with 20 bases in between. The CDR3 sequence is CASTTYNAGGYGYTF. Written as DNA, the CDR3 is TGTGCCAGCACCACTTACAACGCGGGAGGTTATGGCTACACCTTC.

The chain employs TRBV9 and TRBJ1-2; D is undetermined. Germline values: CDR1 SGDLS, CDR2 YYNGEE. V was cut by 0 bases and J by 5 bases, with 14 bases left in between. The CDR3 spans 15 residues. This CDR3 reads CASSVAEKRPYGYTF. The CDR3 coding sequence is TGTGCCAGCAGCGTAGCTGAAAAGCGCCCTTATGGCTACACCTTC.